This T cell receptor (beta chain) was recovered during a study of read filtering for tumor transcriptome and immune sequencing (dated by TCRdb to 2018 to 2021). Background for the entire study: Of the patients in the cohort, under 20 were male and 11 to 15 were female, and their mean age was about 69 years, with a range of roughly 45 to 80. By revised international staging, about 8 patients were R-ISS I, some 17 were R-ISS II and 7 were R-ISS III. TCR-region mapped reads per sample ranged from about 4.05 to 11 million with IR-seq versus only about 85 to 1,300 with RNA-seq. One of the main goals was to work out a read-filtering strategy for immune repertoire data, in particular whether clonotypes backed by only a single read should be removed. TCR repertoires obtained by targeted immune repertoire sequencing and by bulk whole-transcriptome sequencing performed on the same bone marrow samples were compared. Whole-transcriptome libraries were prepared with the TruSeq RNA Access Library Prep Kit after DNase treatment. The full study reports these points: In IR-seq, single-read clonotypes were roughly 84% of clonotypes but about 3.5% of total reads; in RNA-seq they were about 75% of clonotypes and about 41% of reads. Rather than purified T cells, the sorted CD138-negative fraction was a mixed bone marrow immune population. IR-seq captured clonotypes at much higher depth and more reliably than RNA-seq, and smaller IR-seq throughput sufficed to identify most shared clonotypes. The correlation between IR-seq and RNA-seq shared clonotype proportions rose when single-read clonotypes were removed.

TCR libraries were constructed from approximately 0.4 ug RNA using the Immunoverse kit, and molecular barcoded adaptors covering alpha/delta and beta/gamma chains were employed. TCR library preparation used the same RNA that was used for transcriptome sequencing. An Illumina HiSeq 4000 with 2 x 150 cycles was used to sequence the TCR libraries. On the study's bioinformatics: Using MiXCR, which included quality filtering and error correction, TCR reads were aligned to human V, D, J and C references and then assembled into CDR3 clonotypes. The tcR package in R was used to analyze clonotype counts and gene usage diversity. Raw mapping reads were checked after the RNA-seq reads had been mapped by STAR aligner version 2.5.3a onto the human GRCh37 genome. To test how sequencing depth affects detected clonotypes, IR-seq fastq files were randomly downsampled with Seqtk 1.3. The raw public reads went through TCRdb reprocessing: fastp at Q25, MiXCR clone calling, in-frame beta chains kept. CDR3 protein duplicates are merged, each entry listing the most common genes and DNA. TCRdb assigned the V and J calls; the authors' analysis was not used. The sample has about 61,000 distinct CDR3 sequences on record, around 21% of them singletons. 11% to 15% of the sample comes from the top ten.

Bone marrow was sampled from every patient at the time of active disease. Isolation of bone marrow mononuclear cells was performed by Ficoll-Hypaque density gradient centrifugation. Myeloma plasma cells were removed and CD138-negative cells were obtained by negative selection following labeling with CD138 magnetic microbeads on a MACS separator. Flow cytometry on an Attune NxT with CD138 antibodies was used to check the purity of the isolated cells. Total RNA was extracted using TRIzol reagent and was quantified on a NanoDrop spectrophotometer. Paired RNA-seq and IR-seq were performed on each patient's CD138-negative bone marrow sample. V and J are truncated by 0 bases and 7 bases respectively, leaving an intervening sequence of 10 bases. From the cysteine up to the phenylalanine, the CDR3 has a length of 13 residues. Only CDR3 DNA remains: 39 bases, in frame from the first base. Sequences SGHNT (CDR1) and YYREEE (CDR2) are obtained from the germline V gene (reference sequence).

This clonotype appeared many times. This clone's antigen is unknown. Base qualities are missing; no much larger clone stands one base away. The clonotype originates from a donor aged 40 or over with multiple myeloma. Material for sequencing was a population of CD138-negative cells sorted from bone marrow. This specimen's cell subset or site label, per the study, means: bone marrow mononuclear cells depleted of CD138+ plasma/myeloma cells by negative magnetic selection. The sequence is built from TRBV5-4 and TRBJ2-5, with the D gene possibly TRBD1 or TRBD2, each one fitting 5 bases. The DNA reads TGTGCCAGCAGCTTGGCCGTTGGGGGGACCCAGTACTTC. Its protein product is CASSLAVGGTQYF. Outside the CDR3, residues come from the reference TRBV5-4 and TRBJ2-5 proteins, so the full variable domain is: ETGVTQSPTHLIKTRGQQVTLRCSSQSGHNTVSWYQQALGQGPQFIFQYYREEENGRGNFPPRFSGLQFPNYSSELNVNALELDDSALYLCASSLAVGGTQYFGPGTRLLVL.